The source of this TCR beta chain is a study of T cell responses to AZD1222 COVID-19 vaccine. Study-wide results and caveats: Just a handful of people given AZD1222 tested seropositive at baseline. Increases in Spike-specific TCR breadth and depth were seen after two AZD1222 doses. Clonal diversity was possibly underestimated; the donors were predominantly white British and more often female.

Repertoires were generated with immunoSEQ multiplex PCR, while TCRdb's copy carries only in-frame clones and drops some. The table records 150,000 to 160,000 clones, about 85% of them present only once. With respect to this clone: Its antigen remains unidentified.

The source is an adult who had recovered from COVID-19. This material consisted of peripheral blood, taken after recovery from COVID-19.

In nucleotides, the CDR3 is TGCAGCGTTGTCGGGCCCTCGGACTTCGAAGCTTTCTTT. It specifies CSVVGPSDFEAFF. J is TRBJ1-1 and V is TRBV29-1, with no clear D. Germline values: CDR1 SQVTM, CDR2 ANQGSEA. Trimming removed 4 bases at V and 8 bases at J, with 17 bases between. The CDR3 extends over 13 amino acids.